The 24 T cell receptor beta chains listed next were all sequenced from one sample in a study of blood T cell repertoires in COVID-19. Some clones are missing from TCRdb's copy, which holds only in-frame ones; the method was immunoSEQ multiplex PCR. This sample yields about 220,000 clones, of which 88% are seen a single time; around 2.7% belongs to the top ten. Sample: PBMCs or T cells enriched from blood (not recorded which). The receptors derive from a woman aged 25 to 39 who had recovered from COVID-19.

The chain employs TRBV5-6 and TRBJ1-1; D not resolved. The germline V gene encodes CDR1 SGHDT and CDR2 YYEEEE. The CDR3 loop spans 13 amino acids. The V gene lost 0 bases and the J gene lost 5 bases, with 8 bases spanning the gap. This chain's CDR3 is CASSLGGRTEAFF. For the CDR3, the DNA is TGTGCCAGCAGCTTGGGTGGGAGAACTGAAGCTTTCTTT.

The chain carries TRBV5-1 and TRBJ2-1; 7 bases align to TRBD1. The CDR3 is made up of 16 amino acids. The V segment lost 0 bases and the J segment 4 bases; nucleotides outside the gene matches: 7. Germline V CDR1 and CDR2: SGHRS, YFSETQ. CDR3 protein: CASSLGTGTAYNEQFF. As DNA, the CDR3 is TGCGCCAGCAGCTTGGGAACCGGGACAGCTTACAATGAGCAGTTCTTC.

This clone is a singleton in its sample. The V gene is TRBV4-3, the J gene TRBJ1-2, with a tentative D call TRBD1 (6 bases). The CDR3 has 16 residues. V lost 2 bases to trimming and J lost 4 bases, with 17 bases between them. Germline V gives CDR1 LGHNA, CDR2 YSLEER. The DNA of the CDR3 is TGCGCCAGCAGCCAATCTTACAGGGCCCCCCTCTATGGCTACACCTTC. Its translation is CASSQSYRAPLYGYTF.

For the CDR3, the DNA is TGCGCCAGCAGCCCGTACGGTAACTATGGCTACACCTTC. Translated, it gives CASSPYGNYGYTF. The chain couples TRBV4-3 to TRBJ1-2; D is uncertain. The CDR3 sequence is 13 residues long. The ends were cut back, 4 bases at V and 1 base at J, with 7 bases in the middle. Germline V gives CDR1 LGHNA, CDR2 YSLEER.

The J gene is TRBJ2-5, the V gene TRBV5-1; a weak D match, TRBD2 (7 bases). Germline CDR1 is SGHRS and CDR2 is YFSETQ. The CDR3 consists of 19 residues. V lost 3 bases and J lost 0, with 24 bases in between. In DNA form, the CDR3 reads TGCGCCAGCAGCTCCTGGGTGGGGGGGCGATTCATGAACCAAGAGACCCAGTACTTC. This encodes CASSSWVGGRFMNQETQYF.

The chain carries TRBV6-1 and TRBJ1-5, with D perhaps TRBD1 (6 bases). From germline, CDR1 is MNHNS and CDR2 SASEGT. V dropped 3 bases and J dropped 2 bases, with 11 bases sitting between them. The CDR3 has 15 amino acids. CDR3 sequence reads: CASSDGGHRNQPQHF. The DNA of the CDR3 is TGTGCCAGCAGTGACGGGGGGCATCGCAATCAGCCCCAGCATTTT.

The chain has TRBV2 and TRBJ2-2; D gene uncertain. Trimming left V 2 bases short and J 6 bases short, with 7 bases between. Germline lookup yields CDR1 SNHLY and CDR2 FYNNEI. The CDR3 has 13 residues. In DNA form, the CDR3 reads TGTGCCAGCAGTGAAATGGGCCCCGGGGAGCTGTTTTTT. This gives the protein CASSEMGPGELFF.

The rearrangement links TRBV7-9 to TRBJ1-2; D ambiguous. V dropped 5 bases and J dropped 3 bases, with 10 bases sitting between them. CDR3 size: 13 residues. Germline values: CDR1 SEHNR, CDR2 FQNEAQ (reference sequence). The CDR3 DNA reads TGTGCCAGCAGCCCTAGGGAGGACTATGGCTACACCTTC. Protein: CASSPREDYGYTF.

This clone was picked up one time. The rearrangement joins TRBV19 to TRBJ1-6; TRBD1 is a possible D gene (6 bases). The CDR3 extends over 14 amino acids. Per germline, CDR1 LNHDA and CDR2 SQIVND (reference sequence). The V end was cut by 7 bases, the J end by 13 bases, with 20 bases between. The CDR3 nucleotides read TGTGCCAGTATCCAGTCCCCTACAGGGCATCCCCTCCACTTT. Amino acids: CASIQSPTGHPLHF.

This sequence joins TRBV5-8 and TRBJ1-2; D is unclear. Germline V lookup: CDR1 SGHTS, CDR2 YDEGEE. V lost 3 bases, J lost 4 bases, and 7 bases lay in between. The CDR3 runs to 12 residues. The CDR3 DNA follows: TGTGCCAGCAGCTCTTCCCTCTATGGCTACACCTTC. Its protein is CASSSSLYGYTF.

The rearrangement uses TRBV6-5 and TRBJ1-2; TRBD1 matches at 7 bases. V lost 8 bases, J lost 6 bases, and 6 bases stayed unmatched. Germline lookup yields CDR1 MNHEY and CDR2 SVGAGI. CDR3 length equals 12 residues. The CDR3: CASGRTGHGYTF. Written as DNA, the CDR3 is TGTGCCAGCGGCCGGACAGGTCATGGCTACACCTTC.

This clone was detected once. V is TRBV2 and J is TRBJ2-3; 10 nucleotides align to TRBD2. Trimming took 1 base from V and 0 from J; bases not matched to a gene: 4. CDR3 size: 17 residues. The germline CDR1 and CDR2 sequences are SNHLY and FYNNEI. The CDR3 region is CASSEGLAGASTDTQYF. For the CDR3, the DNA is TGTGCCAGCAGTGAAGGTCTAGCGGGGGCTAGCACAGATACGCAGTATTTT.

This clone has more than one count but fewer than ten. The chain has TRBV19 and TRBJ1-4; D uncertain. V dropped 6 bases and J dropped 2 bases, with 4 bases sitting between them. This CDR3 is built from 12 residues. The germline V gene has CDR1 LNHDA and CDR2 SQIVND (reference sequence). The CDR3 reads CASRRTNEKLFF. The CDR3 DNA reads TGTGCCAGTAGGAGGACTAATGAAAAACTGTTTTTT.

The gene calls are TRBV2 and TRBJ2-5; the D gene is possibly TRBD1 (6 bases). Per germline, CDR1 SNHLY and CDR2 FYNNEI. The V and J ends lost 5 bases and 6 bases respectively, with 7 bases between them. CDR3 size: 11 residues. CDR3 region: CASSWDKTQYF. CDR3 sequence (DNA): TGTGCCAGCAGTTGGGACAAGACCCAGTACTTC.

This chain joins TRBV10-1 and TRBJ1-2; the D gene is possibly TRBD1 (5 bases). V shed 5 bases and J shed 5 bases, with 12 bases lying between them. Germline V gene lookup returns CDR1 WNHNN and CDR2 SYGVQD (reference sequence). The CDR3 totals 13 residues. CDR3 region: CASSMDKGYGYTF. The CDR3 nucleotides are TGCGCCAGCAGTATGGACAAGGGGTATGGCTACACCTTC.

The rearrangement links TRBV2 to TRBJ2-2, with TRBD2 matching 7 bases. CDR1 SNHLY and CDR2 FYNNEI come from the germline V gene. J was trimmed by 0 bases and V by 5 bases; bases with no gene match: 6. This CDR3 spans 16 amino acids. Here the CDR3 reads CASSRGGGSNTGELFF. The DNA of the CDR3 is TGTGCCAGCAGTCGCGGGGGAGGGTCGAACACCGGGGAGCTGTTTTTT.

The chain is built from TRBV11-2 and TRBJ1-1; a weak D match, TRBD1 (5 bases). Per germline, CDR1 SGHAT and CDR2 FQNNGV. V lost 5 bases to trimming and J lost 1 base, with 14 bases between them. This CDR3 region has 15 residues. The CDR3 loop reads CASSHEDQGNTEAFF. The CDR3 nucleotides are TGTGCCAGCAGCCATGAAGATCAGGGGAACACTGAAGCTTTCTTT. Complete variable domain (other parts from reference TRBV11-2 and TRBJ1-1): EAGVAQSPRYKIIEKRQSVAFWCNPISGHATLYWYQQILGQGPKLLIQFQNNGVVDDSQLPKDRFSAERLKGVDSTLKIQPAKLEDSAVYLCASSHEDQGNTEAFFGQGTRLTVV.

This clone was detected only once. Other DNA sequences of this sample code for an identical CDR3. The V gene is TRBV12-3 or TRBV12-4, the J gene TRBJ1-1; no clear D gene. V was trimmed by 6 bases and J by 1 base, leaving 6 bases between them. The CDR3 runs to 12 residues. For the CDR3, the DNA is TGTGCCAGCAGCCGACAGAACACTGAAGCTTTCTTT. Translation: CASSRQNTEAFF.

V and J are TRBV4-2 and TRBJ1-2; possibly TRBD1 for D (5 bases). Germline V gene sequence: CDR1 LGHNA, CDR2 YNFKEQ. Trimming cost V 2 bases and J 0 bases, with 16 bases left between them. The CDR3 runs to 17 residues. CDR3 residues: CASSQNVGAGPNYGYTF. CDR3 coding DNA: TGTGCCAGCAGCCAAAATGTGGGTGCAGGGCCTAACTATGGCTACACCTTC.

The V gene is TRBV4-2, the J gene TRBJ2-1; perhaps TRBD1 as D (8 bases). The CDR3 spans 16 residues. The ends were cut back, 3 bases at V and 0 bases at J, with 12 bases in the middle. Looked up from germline, CDR1 is LGHNA and CDR2 is YNFKEQ. The CDR3 loop is CASSQDREGSYNEQFF. CDR3 DNA: TGTGCCAGCAGCCAGGACAGGGAGGGCTCCTACAATGAGCAGTTCTTC.

The chain couples TRBV11-2 to TRBJ2-1, with TRBD2 matching 8 bases. CDR3 length: 13 residues. From germline, CDR1 is SGHAT and CDR2 FQNNGV. J was trimmed by 8 bases and V by 4 bases; bases with no gene match: 4. CDR3 sequence (DNA): TGTGCCAGCAGCTCCTTTAGCGGGGATGAGCAGTTCTTC. As protein: CASSSFSGDEQFF.

This chain uses TRBV14 with TRBJ1-6, with D unclear. Trimming removed 0 bases at V and 3 bases at J, with 3 bases between. CDR1 is SGHDN, CDR2 FVKESK, per germline. The CDR3 runs to 14 residues. CDR3 in DNA: TGTGCCAGCAGCCAAGAACACTATAATTCACCCCTCCACTTT. Amino acids: CASSQEHYNSPLHF.

In DNA, the CDR3 is TGTGCCAGCAGCTTGGCCCTGGGGCTGAACACTGAAGCTTTCTTT. It translates to CASSLALGLNTEAFF. This rearrangement joins TRBV5-4 to TRBJ1-1; D perhaps matches TRBD1 (5 bases). The V end lost 0 bases, the J end lost 0 bases, and 9 bases lay between the germline ends. CDR3 length equals 15 residues. CDR1 SGHNT and CDR2 YYREEE come from the germline V gene (reference sequence).

The chain employs TRBV4-2 and TRBJ2-1, with 8 nucleotides matching TRBD2. This CDR3 has 15 amino acids. Germline V gene data show CDR1 as LGHNA and CDR2 as YNFKEQ. The junction had 4 bases not matched to a gene; V was cut back by 0 bases and J by 6 bases. CDR3 region: CASSQEDGGANEQFF. DNA of the CDR3: TGTGCCAGCAGCCAAGAGGACGGGGGGGCCAATGAGCAGTTCTTC.